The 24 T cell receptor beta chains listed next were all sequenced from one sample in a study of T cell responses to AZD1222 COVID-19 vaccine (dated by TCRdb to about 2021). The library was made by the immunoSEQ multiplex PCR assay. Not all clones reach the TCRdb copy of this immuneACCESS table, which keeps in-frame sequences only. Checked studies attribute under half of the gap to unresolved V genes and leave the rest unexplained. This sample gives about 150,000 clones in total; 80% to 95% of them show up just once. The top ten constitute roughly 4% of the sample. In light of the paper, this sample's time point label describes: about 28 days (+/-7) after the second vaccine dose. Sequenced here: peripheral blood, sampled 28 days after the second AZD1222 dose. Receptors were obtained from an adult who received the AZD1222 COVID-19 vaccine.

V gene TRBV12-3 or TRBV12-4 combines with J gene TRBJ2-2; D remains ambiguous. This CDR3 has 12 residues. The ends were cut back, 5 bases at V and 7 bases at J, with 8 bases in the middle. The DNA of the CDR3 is TGTGCCAGCAGTCCCCTTGGCGGGGAGCTGTTTTTT. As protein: CASSPLGGELFF.

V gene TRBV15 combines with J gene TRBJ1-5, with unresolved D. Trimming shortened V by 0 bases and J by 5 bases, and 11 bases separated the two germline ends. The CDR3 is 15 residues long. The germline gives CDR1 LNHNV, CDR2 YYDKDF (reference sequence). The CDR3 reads CATSRDKGSYQPQHF. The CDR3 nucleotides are TGTGCCACCAGCAGAGATAAGGGCAGCTATCAGCCCCAGCATTTT.

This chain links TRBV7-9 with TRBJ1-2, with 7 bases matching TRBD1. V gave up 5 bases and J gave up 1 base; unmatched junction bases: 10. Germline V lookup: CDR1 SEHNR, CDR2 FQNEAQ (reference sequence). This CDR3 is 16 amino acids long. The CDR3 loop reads CASSQGGAQLNYGYTF. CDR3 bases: TGTGCCAGCAGCCAGGGGGGGGCTCAGCTTAACTATGGCTACACCTTC.

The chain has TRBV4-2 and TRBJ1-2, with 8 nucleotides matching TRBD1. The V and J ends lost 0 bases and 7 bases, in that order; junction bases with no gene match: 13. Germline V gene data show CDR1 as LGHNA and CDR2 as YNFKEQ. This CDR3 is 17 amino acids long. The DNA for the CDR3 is TGTGCCAGCAGCCAAGATGAAGGAACAGGGGGTATCGGTGGCTACACCTTC. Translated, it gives CASSQDEGTGGIGGYTF.

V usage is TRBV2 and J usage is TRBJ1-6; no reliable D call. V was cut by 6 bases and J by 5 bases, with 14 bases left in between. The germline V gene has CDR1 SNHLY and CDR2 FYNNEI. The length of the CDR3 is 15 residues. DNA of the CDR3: TGTGCCAGCAGAGGGCCGCCCGATCATAATTCACCCCTCCACTTT. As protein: CASRGPPDHNSPLHF.

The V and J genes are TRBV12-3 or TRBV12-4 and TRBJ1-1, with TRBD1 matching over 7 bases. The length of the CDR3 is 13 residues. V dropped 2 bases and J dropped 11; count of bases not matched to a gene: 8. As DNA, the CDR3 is TGTGCCAGCAGTTTACGTGCAGGGGGTTCGGCTTTCTTT. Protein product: CASSLRAGGSAFF.

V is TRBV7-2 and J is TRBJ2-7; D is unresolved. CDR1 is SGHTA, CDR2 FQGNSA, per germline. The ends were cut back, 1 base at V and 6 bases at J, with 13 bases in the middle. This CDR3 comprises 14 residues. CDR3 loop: CASSLVSYTGEQYF. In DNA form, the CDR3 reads TGTGCCAGCAGCTTAGTCTCCTACACGGGCGAGCAGTACTTC.

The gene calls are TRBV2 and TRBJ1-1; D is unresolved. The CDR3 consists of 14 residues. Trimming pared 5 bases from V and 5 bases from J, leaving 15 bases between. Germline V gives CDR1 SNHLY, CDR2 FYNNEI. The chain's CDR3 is CASSFRAAYTEAFF. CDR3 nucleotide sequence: TGTGCCAGCAGTTTTAGGGCGGCTTATACTGAAGCTTTCTTT.

CDR3 sequence (DNA): TGTGCCAGCAGCCAAGATCGACTAGCGGGGGGAACGTACCAAGAGACCCAGTACTTC. Translation: CASSQDRLAGGTYQETQYF. The V gene is TRBV3-1 (or the pseudogene TRBV3-2), the J gene TRBJ2-5; 13 bases are shared with TRBD2. The CDR3 is 19 residues long. V lost 0 bases, J lost 0 bases, and 7 bases stayed unmatched. In germline, CDR1 is LGHDT, CDR2 YNNKEL (reference sequence).

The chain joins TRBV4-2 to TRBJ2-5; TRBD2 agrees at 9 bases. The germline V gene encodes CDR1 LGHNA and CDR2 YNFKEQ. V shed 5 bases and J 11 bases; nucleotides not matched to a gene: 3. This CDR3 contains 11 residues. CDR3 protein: CASSSTSGQYF. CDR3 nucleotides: TGTGCCAGCAGCTCAACTAGCGGGCAGTACTTC.

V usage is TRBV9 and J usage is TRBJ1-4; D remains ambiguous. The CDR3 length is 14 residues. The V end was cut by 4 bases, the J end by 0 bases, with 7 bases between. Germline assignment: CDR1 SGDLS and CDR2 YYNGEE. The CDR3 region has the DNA TGTGCCAGCAGCACGCAAACAACTAATGAAAAACTGTTTTTT. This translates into CASSTQTTNEKLFF.

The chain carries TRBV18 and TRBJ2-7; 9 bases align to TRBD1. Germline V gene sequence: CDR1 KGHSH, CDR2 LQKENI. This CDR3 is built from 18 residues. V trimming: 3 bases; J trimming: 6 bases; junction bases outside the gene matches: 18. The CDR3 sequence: CASSPGGGQGSFRGEQYF. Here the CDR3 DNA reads TGTGCCAGCTCACCGGGTGGGGGACAGGGAAGCTTTCGGGGCGAGCAGTACTTC.

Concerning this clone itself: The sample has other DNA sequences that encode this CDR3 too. CDR3 nucleotides: TGTGCCAGCAGCGTAGGAGGCGGAACCTACGAGCAGTACTTC. Translation gives CASSVGGGTYEQYF. The V call is TRBV9, the J call TRBJ2-7, with no clear D. The V end lost 0 bases, the J end lost 2 bases, and 9 bases lay between the germline ends. The CDR3 totals 14 residues. Germline assignment: CDR1 SGDLS and CDR2 YYNGEE.

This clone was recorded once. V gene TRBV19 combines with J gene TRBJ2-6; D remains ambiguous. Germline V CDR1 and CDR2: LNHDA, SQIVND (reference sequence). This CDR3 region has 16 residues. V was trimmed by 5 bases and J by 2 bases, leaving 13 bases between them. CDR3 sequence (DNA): TGTGCCAGTAGTCGGGCTACAGTAGCTGGGGCCAACGTCCTGACTTTC. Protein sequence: CASSRATVAGANVLTF.

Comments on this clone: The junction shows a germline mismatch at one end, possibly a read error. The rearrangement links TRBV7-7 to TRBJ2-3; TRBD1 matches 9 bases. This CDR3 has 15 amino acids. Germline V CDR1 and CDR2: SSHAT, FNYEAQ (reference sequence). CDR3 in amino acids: CASSRGQGSTDTQYF. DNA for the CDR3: TGTGCTAGCAGCCGTGGACAGGGGAGCACAGATACGCAGTATTTT.

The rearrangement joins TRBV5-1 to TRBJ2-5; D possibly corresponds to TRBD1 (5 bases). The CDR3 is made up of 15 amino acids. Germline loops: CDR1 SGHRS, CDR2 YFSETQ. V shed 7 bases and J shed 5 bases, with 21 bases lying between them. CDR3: CASFPDPQGPETQYF. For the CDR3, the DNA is TGCGCCAGCTTTCCGGATCCGCAGGGTCCCGAGACCCAGTACTTC.

The CDR3 sequence: CASSTSPGQGSSYEQYF. As DNA, the CDR3 is TGTGCCAGCAGCACCTCCCCCGGACAGGGGTCCTCCTACGAGCAGTACTTC. The J gene is TRBJ2-7, the V gene TRBV5-6; 9 nucleotides match TRBD1. The germline gives CDR1 SGHDT, CDR2 YYEEEE. This CDR3 contains 17 residues. V lost 4 bases, J lost 0 bases, and 11 bases stayed unmatched.

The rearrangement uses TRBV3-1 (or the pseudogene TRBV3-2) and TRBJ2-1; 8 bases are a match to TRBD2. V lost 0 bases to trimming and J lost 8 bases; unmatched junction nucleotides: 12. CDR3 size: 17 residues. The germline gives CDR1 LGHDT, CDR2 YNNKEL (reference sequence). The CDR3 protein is CASSQEGGGLDTYEQFF. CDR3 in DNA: TGTGCCAGCAGCCAAGAGGGAGGGGGACTAGATACCTATGAGCAGTTCTTC.

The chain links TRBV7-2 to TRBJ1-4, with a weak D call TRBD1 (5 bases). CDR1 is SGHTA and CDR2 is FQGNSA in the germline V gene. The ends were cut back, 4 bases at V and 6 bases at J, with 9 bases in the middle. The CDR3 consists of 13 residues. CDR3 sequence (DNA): TGTGCCAGCAGCTCGAGACAGTATGAAAAACTGTTTTTT. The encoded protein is CASSSRQYEKLFF. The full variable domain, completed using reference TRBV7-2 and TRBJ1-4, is GAGVSQSPSNKVTEKGKDVELRCDPISGHTALYWYRQSLGQGLEFLIYFQGNSAPDKSGLPSDRFSAERTGGSVSTLTIQRTQQEDSAVYLCASSSRQYEKLFFGSGTQLSVL.

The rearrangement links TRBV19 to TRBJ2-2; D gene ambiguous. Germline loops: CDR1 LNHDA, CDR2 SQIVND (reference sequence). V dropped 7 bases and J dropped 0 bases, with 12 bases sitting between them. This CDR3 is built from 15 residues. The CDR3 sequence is CASKGQKTNTGELFF. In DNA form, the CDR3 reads TGTGCCAGTAAAGGTCAGAAAACGAACACCGGGGAGCTGTTTTTT.

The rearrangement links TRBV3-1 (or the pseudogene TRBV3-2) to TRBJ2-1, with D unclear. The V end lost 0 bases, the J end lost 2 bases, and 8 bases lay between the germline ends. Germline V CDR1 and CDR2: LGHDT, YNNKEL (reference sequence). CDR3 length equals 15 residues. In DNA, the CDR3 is TGTGCCAGCAGCCAAGATGTCGGTACCTACAATGAGCAGTTCTTC. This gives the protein CASSQDVGTYNEQFF.

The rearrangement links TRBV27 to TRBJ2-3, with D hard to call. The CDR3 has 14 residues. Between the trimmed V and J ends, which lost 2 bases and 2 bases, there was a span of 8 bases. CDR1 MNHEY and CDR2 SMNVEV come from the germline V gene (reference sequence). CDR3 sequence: CASSLRIATDTQYF. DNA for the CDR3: TGTGCCAGCAGTTTACGAATTGCCACAGATACGCAGTATTTT.

The CDR3: CASSPGTGANYEQYF. DNA of the CDR3: TGTGCCAGCTCACCAGGGACAGGGGCCAACTACGAGCAGTACTTC. The chain joins TRBV18 to TRBJ2-7; 10 bases line up with TRBD1. Germline assignment: CDR1 KGHSH and CDR2 LQKENI. The V segment lost 2 bases and the J segment 3 bases; nucleotides outside the gene matches: 4. The CDR3 runs 15 residues. Complete variable domain (other parts from reference TRBV18 and TRBJ2-7): NAGVMQNPRHLVRRRGQEARLRCSPMKGHSHVYWYRQLPEEGLKFMVYLQKENIIDESGMPKERFSAEFPKEGPSILRIQQVVRGDSAAYFCASSPGTGANYEQYFGPGTRLTVT.

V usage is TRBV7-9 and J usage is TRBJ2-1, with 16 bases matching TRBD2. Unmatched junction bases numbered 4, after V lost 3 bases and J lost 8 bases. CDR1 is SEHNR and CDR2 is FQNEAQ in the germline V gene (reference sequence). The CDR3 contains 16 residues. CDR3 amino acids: CASSFGTSGGADEQFF. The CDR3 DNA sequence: TGTGCCAGCAGCTTTGGGACTAGCGGGGGGGCTGATGAGCAGTTCTTC.